This T cell receptor beta chain was found in a study of T cells after yellow fever vaccination. The sample holds a few counts of this clonotype. Its target is not known. The CDR3 is 12 amino acids. Trimming left V 6 bases short and J 7 bases short, with 9 bases between. Germline V lookup: CDR1 SEHNR, CDR2 FQNEAQ (reference sequence). Study conclusions and caveats: Bulk-population clonotypes that are abundant could appear as contaminants in FACS-sorted repertoires. Most primary-vaccination clones recurred post-booster (around 97% CD4, around 86% CD8).

UMIs were added to TCR cDNA along with a universal primer site when it was made by 5'RACE template switching. TCRdb reanalysed the 5' RACE reads using MiXCR and keeps one entry per CDR3 protein. This sample has about 500,000 distinct CDR3 sequences, with roughly a sixth found just once. Sample: PBMCs, taken more than 4 days after the first yellow fever vaccination. The origin of this receptor is a young man who received the YFV17D yellow fever vaccine. This chain joins TRBV7-9 and TRBJ1-4; no reliable D call. This CDR3 is CASRSDGEKLFF. CDR3 nucleotide sequence: TGTGCCAGCAGGTCAGACGGTGAAAAACTGTTTTTT.